This T cell receptor beta chain originates from a study of beta chain features in type 1 diabetes. Study-wide results and caveats: For Type 1 diabetes patients, all four CD4+ subsets carried TCRB CDR3s that were moderately but significantly shorter.

TCRB transcripts that were expressed got sequenced, as all of the isolated RNA had been reverse transcribed. TCRdb's table, derived via immunoSEQ multiplex PCR, lists solely in-frame clones and lacks some. The sample has under 250,000 clones; approximately 15% are singletons. A note on this clone: Its matching antigen is unknown.

V lost 4 bases and J lost 3, with 13 bases in between. The CDR3 loop spans 14 amino acids. The germline V gene encodes CDR1 SGDLS and CDR2 YYNGEE. The TCR comes from a man aged 25 to 40 with type 1 diabetes. This chain uses TRBV9 with TRBJ1-1; tentatively, D is TRBD1 (6 bases). The sample comprised naive CD4+ T cells from blood. The DNA of the CDR3 is TGTGCCAGCAGCTCCCGGGGGGCGGACACTGAAGCTTTCTTT. As protein: CASSSRGADTEAFF.